This record looks at one T cell receptor beta chain sequence and its context. The germline gives CDR1 MNHNS, CDR2 SASEGT. After removal of 6 bases from V and 0 bases from J, the junction contained 6 bases not matched to a gene. The CDR3 is made up of 15 amino acids. These data belong to a study of preoperative IRX-2 immunotherapy in early breast cancer. TCRdb's table, derived via immunoSEQ multiplex PCR, lists solely in-frame clones and lacks some. The table includes fewer than 30,000 clones, 90% detected once. As for treatment: preoperative locoregional IRX-2 cytokine immunotherapy. Patients received preoperative, locoregional IRX-2 cytokine immunotherapy in a phase Ib study.

Sampling took place from a patient treated with IRX-2 immunotherapy. The rearrangement uses TRBV6-1 and TRBJ2-7, with TRBD1 matching 9 bases. The TCR originated in a human donor with breast cancer. The CDR3 is CASRAGTGSSYEQYF. The CDR3 DNA follows: TGTGCCAGCAGGGCCGGGACAGGGAGCTCCTACGAGCAGTACTTC.